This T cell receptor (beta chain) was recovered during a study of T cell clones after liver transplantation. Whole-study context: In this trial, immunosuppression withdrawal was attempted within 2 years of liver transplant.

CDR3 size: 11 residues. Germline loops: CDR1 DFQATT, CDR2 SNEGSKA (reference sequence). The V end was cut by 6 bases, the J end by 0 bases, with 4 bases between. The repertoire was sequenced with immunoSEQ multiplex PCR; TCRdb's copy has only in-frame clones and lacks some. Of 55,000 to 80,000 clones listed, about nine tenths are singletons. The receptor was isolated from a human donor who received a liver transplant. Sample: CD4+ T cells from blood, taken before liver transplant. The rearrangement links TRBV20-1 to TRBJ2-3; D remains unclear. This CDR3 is CSAWSTDTQYF. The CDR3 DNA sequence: TGCAGTGCCTGGAGCACAGATACGCAGTATTTT.